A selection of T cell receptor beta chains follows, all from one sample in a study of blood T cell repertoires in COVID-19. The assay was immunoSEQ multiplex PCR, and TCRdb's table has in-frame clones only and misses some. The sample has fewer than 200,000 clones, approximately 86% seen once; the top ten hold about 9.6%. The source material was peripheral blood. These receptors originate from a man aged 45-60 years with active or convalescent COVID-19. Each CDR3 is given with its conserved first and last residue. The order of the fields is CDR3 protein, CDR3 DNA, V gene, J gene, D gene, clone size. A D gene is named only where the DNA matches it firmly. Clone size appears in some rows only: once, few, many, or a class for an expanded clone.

CDR3aa: CASSQAPPGTSGSREEQFF; CDR3nt: TGCGCCAGCAGCCAAGCGCCCCCCGGGACTAGCGGGAGCCGGGAGGAGCAGTTCTTC; v_gene: TRBV4-1; j_gene: TRBJ2-1; d_gene: TRBD2; abundance: -
CDR3aa: CAWSPSNTEAFF; CDR3nt: TGTGCCTGGAGTCCCTCGAACACTGAAGCTTTCTTT; v_gene: TRBV30; j_gene: TRBJ1-1; d_gene: -; abundance: -
CDR3aa: CASSPPGQGSNTGELFF; CDR3nt: TGTGCCAGCTCACCCCCGGGACAGGGTTCGAACACCGGGGAGCTGTTTTTT; v_gene: TRBV18; j_gene: TRBJ2-2; d_gene: TRBD1; abundance: -
CDR3aa: CAWSADGQNQPQHF; CDR3nt: TGTGCCTGGAGTGCCGATGGACAGAATCAGCCCCAGCATTTT; v_gene: TRBV30; j_gene: TRBJ1-5; d_gene: -; abundance: -
CDR3aa: CASSPKGVNEKLFF; CDR3nt: TGCGCCAGCAGCCCCAAAGGGGTTAATGAAAAACTGTTTTTT; v_gene: TRBV5-1; j_gene: TRBJ1-4; d_gene: -; abundance: -
CDR3aa: CSASWAGTNYGYTF; CDR3nt: TGCAGTGCTAGTTGGGCGGGGACCAACTATGGCTACACCTTC; v_gene: TRBV20-1; j_gene: TRBJ1-2; d_gene: -; abundance: -
CDR3aa: CASSSVVTGNEQFF; CDR3nt: TGTGCCAGCAGCTCCGTCGTGACAGGGAATGAGCAGTTCTTC; v_gene: TRBV11-2; j_gene: TRBJ2-1; d_gene: TRBD1; abundance: -
CDR3aa: CASSDRGANVLTF; CDR3nt: TGTGCCAGCAGTGACAGGGGAGCCAACGTCCTGACTTTC; v_gene: TRBV27; j_gene: TRBJ2-6; d_gene: TRBD1; abundance: -
CDR3aa: CASSLEGTSGADTQYF; CDR3nt: TGTGCCAGCAGCTTGGAGGGGACTAGCGGCGCAGATACGCAGTATTTT; v_gene: TRBV5-4; j_gene: TRBJ2-3; d_gene: TRBD2; abundance: -
CDR3aa: CATSDSTSSGTTDTQYF; CDR3nt: TGTGCCACCAGTGATTCTACCTCTAGCGGAACCACAGATACGCAGTATTTT; v_gene: TRBV24-1; j_gene: TRBJ2-3; d_gene: TRBD2; abundance: -
CDR3aa: CSVEPAREDTQYF; CDR3nt: TGCAGCGTTGAACCCGCCAGGGAAGATACGCAGTATTTT; v_gene: TRBV29-1; j_gene: TRBJ2-3; d_gene: -; abundance: -
CDR3aa: CSVEIGTGEKLFF; CDR3nt: TGCAGCGTTGAAATTGGGACAGGGGAAAAACTGTTTTTT; v_gene: TRBV29-1; j_gene: TRBJ1-4; d_gene: TRBD1; abundance: -
CDR3aa: CASSQENLPSYEQYF; CDR3nt: TGTGCCAGCAGCCAAGAAAATCTCCCCTCCTACGAGCAGTACTTC; v_gene: TRBV4-2; j_gene: TRBJ2-7; d_gene: -; abundance: -
CDR3aa: CASSLLDEKLFF; CDR3nt: TGTGCCAGCAGTTTATTAGATGAAAAACTGTTTTTT; v_gene: TRBV28; j_gene: TRBJ1-4; d_gene: -; abundance: -
CDR3aa: CASSDSGTGGSHEQYF; CDR3nt: TGTGCCAGCAGCGACTCCGGGACAGGGGGCTCTCACGAGCAGTACTTC; v_gene: TRBV13; j_gene: TRBJ2-7; d_gene: TRBD1; abundance: -
CDR3aa: CPSGVGANVLTF; CDR3nt: TGTCCCAGCGGGGTGGGGGCCAACGTCCTGACTTTC; v_gene: TRBV24-1; j_gene: TRBJ2-6; d_gene: TRBD2; abundance: -
CDR3aa: CASSSTGIYEQYF; CDR3nt: TGTGCCAGCAGTTCTACAGGGATTTACGAGCAGTACTTC; v_gene: TRBV28; j_gene: TRBJ2-7; d_gene: -; abundance: -
CDR3aa: CASRNGQGNNYGYTF; CDR3nt: TGTGCCAGCAGGAATGGACAGGGCAATAACTATGGCTACACCTTC; v_gene: TRBV28; j_gene: TRBJ1-2; d_gene: TRBD1; abundance: -
CDR3aa: CASREDRASTDTQYF; CDR3nt: TGTGCCAGCAGGGAGGACCGAGCTAGCACAGATACGCAGTATTTT; v_gene: TRBV6-5; j_gene: TRBJ2-3; d_gene: -; abundance: -
CDR3aa: CASGPGAPGPQHF; CDR3nt: TGTGCTAGTGGTCCTGGGGCACCGGGGCCCCAGCATTTT; v_gene: TRBV12-5; j_gene: TRBJ1-5; d_gene: -; abundance: -
CDR3aa: CASSARDRVLPDQPQHF; CDR3nt: TGTGCCAGCAGCGCCCGGGACAGGGTTTTGCCCGATCAGCCCCAGCATTTT; v_gene: TRBV21-1; j_gene: TRBJ1-5; d_gene: -; abundance: -
CDR3aa: CASSKVTARPQHF; CDR3nt: TGTGCCAGCAGCAAGGTGACAGCTCGGCCCCAGCATTTT; v_gene: TRBV21-1; j_gene: TRBJ1-5; d_gene: -; abundance: -
CDR3aa: CASSIVSGRNQPQHF; CDR3nt: TGTGCCAGTAGTATAGTATCAGGGCGCAATCAGCCCCAGCATTTT; v_gene: TRBV19; j_gene: TRBJ1-5; d_gene: -; abundance: -
CDR3aa: CASSSYGYTF; CDR3nt: TGTGCCAGCAGTTCTTATGGCTACACCTTC; v_gene: TRBV9; j_gene: TRBJ1-2; d_gene: -; abundance: -
CDR3aa: CASSFSGPMNTGELFF; CDR3nt: TGTGCCAGCAGCTTTAGCGGGCCTATGAACACCGGGGAGCTGTTTTTT; v_gene: TRBV7-2; j_gene: TRBJ2-2; d_gene: TRBD2; abundance: -
CDR3aa: CASRAPGTLNTEAFF; CDR3nt: TGCGCCAGCAGGGCGCCCGGGACACTGAACACTGAAGCTTTCTTT; v_gene: TRBV5-1; j_gene: TRBJ1-1; d_gene: -; abundance: -
CDR3aa: CASSMDRAEQYF; CDR3nt: TGTGCCAGCAGCATGGACAGGGCCGAGCAGTACTTC; v_gene: TRBV7-9; j_gene: TRBJ2-7; d_gene: TRBD1; abundance: -
CDR3aa: CASSLGGNTEAFF; CDR3nt: TGCGCCAGCAGCCTCGGGGGAAACACTGAAGCTTTCTTT; v_gene: TRBV5-1; j_gene: TRBJ1-1; d_gene: -; abundance: -
CDR3aa: CASSSSQGSGNTIYF; CDR3nt: TGCGCCAGCAGCTCATCCCAGGGATCTGGAAACACCATATATTTT; v_gene: TRBV5-1; j_gene: TRBJ1-3; d_gene: -; abundance: -
CDR3aa: CASSVGGTGLDEKLFF; CDR3nt: TGTGCCAGCAGCGTAGGAGGGACAGGGCTTGATGAAAAACTGTTTTTT; v_gene: TRBV9; j_gene: TRBJ1-4; d_gene: TRBD1; abundance: -
CDR3aa: CAWSHPGRMNTEAFF; CDR3nt: TGTGCCTGGAGTCATCCAGGAAGGATGAACACTGAAGCTTTCTTT; v_gene: TRBV30; j_gene: TRBJ1-1; d_gene: -; abundance: -
CDR3aa: CASRGGLAYEQYF; CDR3nt: TGTGCCAGCAGGGGGGGACTAGCGTACGAGCAGTACTTC; v_gene: TRBV2; j_gene: TRBJ2-7; d_gene: TRBD2; abundance: few
CDR3aa: CASSEESSARYEQYF; CDR3nt: TGTGCCAGCAGTGAAGAGTCTAGCGCCCGGTACGAGCAGTACTTC; v_gene: TRBV6-1; j_gene: TRBJ2-7; d_gene: -; abundance: -
CDR3aa: CASSLDKSYGYTF; CDR3nt: TGTGCCAGCAGCTTAGACAAATCCTATGGCTACACCTTC; v_gene: TRBV7-2; j_gene: TRBJ1-2; d_gene: -; abundance: -
CDR3aa: CASSLIENTEAFF; CDR3nt: TGTGCCAGCAGCTTGATAGAGAACACTGAAGCTTTCTTT; v_gene: TRBV7-3; j_gene: TRBJ1-1; d_gene: -; abundance: -
CDR3aa: CASSQGAGGIGASTDTQYF; CDR3nt: TGCGCCAGCAGCCAAGGAGCGGGGGGCATCGGAGCTAGCACAGATACGCAGTATTTT; v_gene: TRBV4-1; j_gene: TRBJ2-3; d_gene: TRBD2; abundance: -
CDR3aa: CASTKDSYNEQFF; CDR3nt: TGTGCCAGCACCAAAGACAGTTACAATGAGCAGTTCTTC; v_gene: TRBV3-1/TRBV3-2; j_gene: TRBJ2-1; d_gene: -; abundance: -
CDR3aa: CASTRQGSNTEAFF; CDR3nt: TGTGCCAGTACTCGACAGGGATCGAACACTGAAGCTTTCTTT; v_gene: TRBV19; j_gene: TRBJ1-1; d_gene: TRBD1; abundance: -
CDR3aa: CASSRTGGTGNTIYF; CDR3nt: TGTGCCAGCAGTCGGACAGGGGGAACTGGAAACACCATATATTTT; v_gene: TRBV28; j_gene: TRBJ1-3; d_gene: TRBD1; abundance: -
CDR3aa: CASSLVTGGSVGQPQHF; CDR3nt: TGTGCCAGCAGCTTGGTGACAGGGGGCTCAGTTGGTCAGCCCCAGCATTTT; v_gene: TRBV7-2; j_gene: TRBJ1-5; d_gene: TRBD1; abundance: -
CDR3aa: CASSRDRVYGYTF; CDR3nt: TGTGCCAGCAGCCGGGACAGGGTTTATGGCTACACCTTC; v_gene: TRBV3-1/TRBV3-2; j_gene: TRBJ1-2; d_gene: TRBD1; abundance: -
CDR3aa: CATSEAGSNYGYTF; CDR3nt: TGTGCCACCAGTGAAGCCGGGAGTAACTATGGCTACACCTTC; v_gene: TRBV24-1; j_gene: TRBJ1-2; d_gene: -; abundance: -
CDR3aa: CASSPRQGADTEAFF; CDR3nt: TGTGCCAGCAGTCCTCGACAGGGAGCGGACACTGAAGCTTTCTTT; v_gene: TRBV6-5; j_gene: TRBJ1-1; d_gene: TRBD1; abundance: -
CDR3aa: CASRTINTEAFF; CDR3nt: TGTGCCAGCAGGACTATTAACACTGAAGCTTTCTTT; v_gene: TRBV28; j_gene: TRBJ1-1; d_gene: -; abundance: once
CDR3aa: CASSVLTDTQYF; CDR3nt: TGTGCCAGCTCCGTCCTGACAGATACGCAGTATTTT; v_gene: TRBV18; j_gene: TRBJ2-3; d_gene: -; abundance: -
CDR3aa: CASGTVNQPQHF; CDR3nt: TGTGCCAGTGGGACAGTCAATCAGCCCCAGCATTTT; v_gene: TRBV2; j_gene: TRBJ1-5; d_gene: TRBD1; abundance: -
CDR3aa: CAITRDRGTDTQYF; CDR3nt: TGTGCCATCACCCGGGACAGGGGGACAGATACGCAGTATTTT; v_gene: TRBV10-3; j_gene: TRBJ2-3; d_gene: TRBD1; abundance: -
CDR3aa: CSVDEGQGKFF; CDR3nt: TGCAGCGTTGATGAGGGACAGGGGAAGTTCTTC; v_gene: TRBV29-1; j_gene: TRBJ2-1; d_gene: TRBD1; abundance: few
CDR3aa: CASKQAGGMETQYF; CDR3nt: TGTGCCAGTAAACAAGCGGGGGGCATGGAGACCCAGTACTTC; v_gene: TRBV19; j_gene: TRBJ2-5; d_gene: TRBD2; abundance: -
CDR3aa: CASSQDPGSGETQYF; CDR3nt: TGCGCCAGCAGCCAAGACCCGGGGTCGGGAGAGACCCAGTACTTC; v_gene: TRBV4-3; j_gene: TRBJ2-5; d_gene: -; abundance: once
CDR3aa: CASSYSPDRGEYEQYF; CDR3nt: TGTGCCAGCAGTTACTCTCCGGACAGGGGGGAGTACGAGCAGTACTTC; v_gene: TRBV6-2/TRBV6-3; j_gene: TRBJ2-7; d_gene: TRBD1; abundance: -
CDR3aa: CASSSPGGGEKLFF; CDR3nt: TGTGCCAGCAGCTCCCCAGGGGGCGGAGAAAAACTGTTTTTT; v_gene: TRBV7-9; j_gene: TRBJ1-4; d_gene: TRBD1; abundance: -
CDR3aa: CASSEHFTEAFF; CDR3nt: TGTGCCAGCAGTGAACATTTTACTGAAGCTTTCTTT; v_gene: TRBV2; j_gene: TRBJ1-1; d_gene: -; abundance: -
CDR3aa: CASSQLGLAGSRTQYF; CDR3nt: TGTGCCAGCAGCCAACTTGGACTAGCGGGGAGCAGGACCCAGTACTTC; v_gene: TRBV3-1/TRBV3-2; j_gene: TRBJ2-5; d_gene: TRBD2; abundance: -
CDR3aa: CASSFTGVGGYTF; CDR3nt: TGTGCCAGCAGCTTTACAGGGGTTGGAGGCTACACCTTC; v_gene: TRBV7-2; j_gene: TRBJ1-2; d_gene: TRBD1; abundance: -